This passage covers 32 T cell receptor beta chains from one sample sequenced in a study of blood T cell repertoires in COVID-19. Data came from immunoSEQ multiplex PCR; TCRdb stores just in-frame clones and leaves some out. Among about 69,000 clones listed, around 88% were seen once. The sample was peripheral blood. Every receptor here comes from a man in his forties with COVID-19, enrolled during active disease.

This chain uses TRBV28 with TRBJ1-5, with TRBD1 as a possible D gene (6 bases). The CDR3 sequence is 14 residues long. The V gene's germline CDR1 is MDHEN and CDR2 SYDVKM. Between the trimmed V and J ends, which lost 6 bases and 4 bases, there was a span of 13 bases. The CDR3 protein is CASSSRGGNQPQHF. The CDR3 DNA sequence: TGTGCCAGCAGCTCTCGAGGGGGAAATCAGCCCCAGCATTTT.

The chain links TRBV28 to TRBJ1-1, with 12 bases fitting TRBD1. Germline V CDR1 and CDR2: MDHEN, SYDVKM. V lost 1 base to trimming and J lost 3 bases; unmatched junction nucleotides: 9. There are 18 residues in the CDR3. This chain's CDR3 is CASSLYGTGGFWDTEAFF. As DNA, the CDR3 is TGTGCCAGCAGTTTATATGGGACAGGGGGCTTTTGGGACACTGAAGCTTTCTTT.

This sequence joins TRBV4-1 and TRBJ1-6, with a possible D match to TRBD1 (5 bases). Trimming removed 4 bases at V and 8 bases at J, with 15 bases between. This CDR3 is built from 15 residues. The germline V gene encodes CDR1 MGHRA and CDR2 YSYEKL. The CDR3 protein is CASSRAGDAYSPLHF. For the CDR3, the DNA is TGCGCCAGCAGCCGGGCGGGGGATGCTTATTCACCCCTCCACTTT.

CDR3 in DNA: TGTGCCAGCAGTGACAGTCGCTATGGCTACACCTTC. It encodes CASSDSRYGYTF. V usage is TRBV25-1 and J usage is TRBJ1-2, with D unresolved. Germline-derived CDR1 and CDR2 are MGHDK and SYGVNS. The CDR3 is 12 residues long. Trimming stripped 3 bases from V and 4 bases from J, with 6 bases between.

The rearrangement uses TRBV18 and TRBJ1-5; tentatively, D is TRBD1 (5 bases). This CDR3 has 14 amino acids. Trimming shortened V by 1 base and J by 5 bases, and 9 bases separated the two germline ends. The V gene's germline CDR1 is KGHSH and CDR2 LQKENI. CDR3 protein: CASSPQGPDQPQHF. The CDR3 region has the DNA TGTGCCAGCTCACCACAGGGGCCAGATCAGCCCCAGCATTTT.

Within the sample, this clone is medium-sized (0.01 to 0.1%). The chain uses TRBV6-1 and TRBJ1-5, with TRBD1 matching over 7 bases. The CDR3 extends over 16 amino acids. With V trimmed by 0 bases and J by 4 bases, 6 bases remained unmatched. Germline V gene lookup returns CDR1 MNHNS and CDR2 SASEGT. The chain's CDR3 is CASSEADYRGNQPQHF. Here the CDR3 DNA reads TGTGCCAGCAGTGAAGCCGACTACAGGGGAAATCAGCCCCAGCATTTT.

The chain joins TRBV28 to TRBJ1-5; a possible D gene is TRBD1 (6 bases). The CDR3 is 17 amino acids. Germline V gives CDR1 MDHEN, CDR2 SYDVKM. V lost 6 bases to trimming and J lost 0 bases, with 18 bases between them. CDR3 sequence: CASRSLGARASNQPQHF. The DNA of the CDR3 is TGTGCCAGCAGGTCCTTGGGGGCCCGGGCTAGCAATCAGCCCCAGCATTTT. Variable domain in full (rest from reference TRBV28 and TRBJ1-5): DVKVTQSSRYLVKRTGEKVFLECVQDMDHENMFWYRQDPGLGLRLIYFSYDVKMKEKGDIPEGYSVSREKKERFSLILESASTNQTSMYLCASRSLGARASNQPQHFGDGTRLSIL.

The chain combines TRBV19 with TRBJ1-5, with TRBD1 matching 8 bases. There are 18 residues in the CDR3. Germline values: CDR1 LNHDA, CDR2 SQIVND (reference sequence). With V trimmed by 4 bases and J by 2 bases, 13 bases remained unmatched. DNA for the CDR3: TGTGCCAGTAGTAAGACAGGGGCTACTGTTGGAGGCAATCAGCCCCAGCATTTT. Protein sequence: CASSKTGATVGGNQPQHF.

The V gene is TRBV18, the J gene TRBJ2-7; TRBD1 is a possible D gene (5 bases). The CDR3 extends over 17 amino acids. CDR1 is KGHSH and CDR2 is LQKENI in the germline V gene. Trimming removed 0 bases from V and 1 base from J, with 16 bases in between. The CDR3: CASSPPKSTDFSYEQYF. CDR3 sequence (DNA): TGTGCCAGCTCACCACCGAAATCGACAGATTTTTCCTACGAGCAGTACTTC.

This chain joins TRBV11-2 and TRBJ2-1; a possible D gene is TRBD1 (6 bases). CDR3 length: 15 residues. The ends were cut back, 0 bases at V and 2 bases at J, with 8 bases in the middle. The germline V gene encodes CDR1 SGHAT and CDR2 FQNNGV. The CDR3 protein is CASSLDGGPYNEQFF. In DNA, the CDR3 is TGTGCCAGCAGCTTAGATGGGGGCCCCTACAATGAGCAGTTCTTC.

The genes are TRBV4-2 and TRBJ2-5; unclear D gene. CDR3 length equals 15 residues. V lost 0 bases and J 0 bases, leaving 8 bases between the germline ends. Germline values: CDR1 LGHNA, CDR2 YNFKEQ. The CDR3 DNA sequence: TGTGCCAGCAGCCAAGACCGGGTCCACCAAGAGACCCAGTACTTC. Translated: CASSQDRVHQETQYF.

The chain employs TRBV7-2 and TRBJ2-1; TRBD2 matches 11 bases. This CDR3 contains 15 residues. J gave up 4 bases and V 2 bases, and 1 base lay outside the gene matches. Germline-derived CDR1 and CDR2 are SGHTA and FQGNSA. The DNA for the CDR3 is TGTGCCAGCAGCTTACTAGCGGGGGGTTACAATGAGCAGTTCTTC. Translated: CASSLLAGGYNEQFF.

This clone has only one observation. The chain recombines TRBV5-8 with TRBJ1-5; D gene uncertain. Deletions cut 0 bases from V and 3 bases from J, with 10 bases between. The CDR3 has 15 residues. Germline values: CDR1 SGHTS, CDR2 YDEGEE. CDR3 sequence (DNA): TGTGCCAGCAGCTTGGGCAGGATGATCAATCAGCCCCAGCATTTT. This sequence encodes CASSLGRMINQPQHF. The full variable domain, its missing parts supplied by reference TRBV5-8 and TRBJ1-5, is EAGVTQSPTHLIKTRGQQATLRCSPISGHTSVYWYQQALGLGLQFLLWYDEGEERNRGNFPPRFSGRQFPNYSSELNVNALELEDSALYLCASSLGRMINQPQHFGDGTRLSIL.

This sequence joins TRBV6-4 and TRBJ1-1; no reliable D call. This CDR3 has 13 amino acids. Between the trimmed V and J ends, which lost 4 bases and 2 bases, there was a span of 8 bases. Germline V CDR1 and CDR2: MRHNA, SNTAGT. CDR3 residues: CASSVNSNTEAFF. The CDR3 DNA reads TGTGCCAGCAGTGTAAACAGCAACACTGAAGCTTTCTTT.

The V gene is TRBV11-2, the J gene TRBJ2-1, with a tentative D call TRBD1 (6 bases). V lost 4 bases to trimming and J lost 0 bases, with 13 bases between them. This CDR3 is built from 16 residues. The germline V gene has CDR1 SGHAT and CDR2 FQNNGV. The CDR3 sequence is CASSWGQYPSYNEQFF. CDR3 DNA sequence: TGTGCCAGCAGCTGGGGACAATACCCCTCCTACAATGAGCAGTTCTTC.

The V call is TRBV11-2, the J call TRBJ1-6; possible D gene TRBD1, 6 bases. The CDR3 has 15 amino acids. Trimming took 5 bases from V and 8 from J, leaving 16 bases between them. Germline assignment: CDR1 SGHAT and CDR2 FQNNGV. CDR3 DNA: TGTGCCAGCAGCCGACTCGACGGGACATATTCACCCCTCCACTTT. Residues: CASSRLDGTYSPLHF.

The CDR3, as DNA: TGTGCCAGCAGTGCTGACCCGGGGGGAGGCGCCTACGAGCAGTACTTC. Translating gives CASSADPGGGAYEQYF. The rearrangement joins TRBV25-1 to TRBJ2-7; 7 nucleotides align to TRBD2. Germline CDR1 and CDR2: MGHDK and SYGVNS. The CDR3 spans 16 residues. V lost 4 bases, J lost 2 bases, and 11 bases stayed unmatched.

This chain's CDR3 is CASSQLRGIGTDTQYF. As DNA, the CDR3 is TGTGCCAGCAGCCAGCTTCGGGGGATCGGCACAGATACGCAGTATTTT. V and J are TRBV14 and TRBJ2-3; tentative D call: TRBD2 (6 bases). This CDR3 spans 16 amino acids. Germline CDR1 reads SGHDN; CDR2 reads FVKESK. The ends were cut back, 3 bases at V and 1 base at J, with 14 bases in the middle.

This clone was counted a few times. The gene calls are TRBV20-1 and TRBJ2-1; 8 bases agree with TRBD2. This CDR3 spans 15 amino acids. Germline-derived CDR1 and CDR2 are DFQATT and SNEGSKA (reference sequence). After removal of 3 bases from V and 7 bases from J, the junction contained 11 bases not matched to a gene. This chain's CDR3 is CSASGTGTRGNEQFF. Written as DNA, the CDR3 is TGCAGTGCTAGTGGGACCGGGACTAGGGGTAATGAGCAGTTCTTC.

V gene TRBV5-4 combines with J gene TRBJ2-5, with 9 bases matching TRBD1. The V segment lost 0 bases and the J segment 5 bases; nucleotides outside the gene matches: 8. Per germline, CDR1 SGHNT and CDR2 YYREEE (reference sequence). CDR3 length equals 16 residues. The CDR3, as DNA: TGTGCCAGCAGCTTGGCGGACAGGGGTTCCGGGGAGACCCAGTACTTC. This gives the protein CASSLADRGSGETQYF. Together with reference TRBV5-4 and TRBJ2-5, the CDR3 gives the full variable domain: ETGVTQSPTHLIKTRGQQVTLRCSSQSGHNTVSWYQQALGQGPQFIFQYYREEENGRGNFPPRFSGLQFPNYSSELNVNALELDDSALYLCASSLADRGSGETQYFGPGTRLLVL.

J is TRBJ1-6 and V is TRBV5-1, with 9 bases aligning to TRBD1. There are 15 residues in the CDR3. Unmatched junction bases numbered 7, after V lost 4 bases and J lost 8 bases. The germline V gene has CDR1 SGHRS and CDR2 YFSETQ. CDR3 in DNA: TGCGCCAGCAGCCGGGGGACAGGGACGGATTCACCCCTCCACTTT. Translated, it gives CASSRGTGTDSPLHF.

V and J are TRBV6-5 and TRBJ2-7; D unclear. The CDR3 is 16 residues long. Trimming stripped 3 bases from V and 0 bases from J, with 15 bases between. Germline V lookup: CDR1 MNHEY, CDR2 SVGAGI. The CDR3 DNA reads TGTGCCAGCAGTTATTCTACAGCCATAAGCTCCTACGAGCAGTACTTC. Translated: CASSYSTAISSYEQYF.

This rearrangement joins TRBV29-1 to TRBJ2-2; a possible D gene is TRBD2 (6 bases). CDR1 and CDR2 from the germline V gene are SQVTM and ANQGSEA. The CDR3 is 13 residues long. In DNA form, the CDR3 reads TGCGGGGGAGGCAGGGTGAACACCGGGGAGCTGTTTTTT. Its protein product is CGGGRVNTGELFF.

In nucleotides, the CDR3 is TGTGCCAGCAGTCTTAACATGAACACTGAAGCTTTCTTT. It translates to CASSLNMNTEAFF. V and J are TRBV6-5 and TRBJ1-1; D unresolved. Deletions cut 5 bases from V and 0 bases from J, with 7 bases between. The CDR3 sequence is 13 residues long. Germline lookup yields CDR1 MNHEY and CDR2 SVGAGI.

V and J are TRBV6-5 and TRBJ2-3; D perhaps matches TRBD1 (6 bases). The CDR3 spans 11 residues. Trimming took off 6 bases at V and 6 bases at J, with 7 bases between the two ends. Germline CDR1 MNHEY, CDR2 SVGAGI. The CDR3 reads CASRRGDTQYF. The CDR3 DNA sequence: TGTGCCAGCAGGAGGGGGGATACGCAGTATTTT.

Comments on this clone: Possible read error: a much larger clone is one base away. Additional DNA sequences in this sample encode the identical CDR3. V gene TRBV5-1 combines with J gene TRBJ1-3; tentatively, D is TRBD1 (6 bases). The CDR3 spans 15 residues. Trimming cost V 0 bases and J 1 base, with 8 bases left between them. Germline V lookup: CDR1 SGHRS, CDR2 YFSETQ. The CDR3 nucleotides read TGCGCCAGCAGCTTGGAAGGGGGTTCTGGAAACACCATATATTTT. It specifies CASSLEGGSGNTIYF.

This chain connects TRBV18 to TRBJ1-3; D is unresolved. This CDR3 has 14 residues. Germline lookup yields CDR1 KGHSH and CDR2 LQKENI. Deletions cut 5 bases from V and 4 bases from J, with 12 bases between. The CDR3 nucleotides are TGTGCCAGCTCAGAGACAAAGACAGGAAACACCATATATTTT. Translated, it gives CASSETKTGNTIYF.

The V call is TRBV6-1, the J call TRBJ1-6; D gene uncertain. V shed 1 base and J shed 11 bases, with 9 bases lying between them. CDR1 and CDR2 (germline): MNHNS, SASEGT. The CDR3 contains 13 residues. The CDR3 reads CASSEVEVPPLHF. Here the CDR3 DNA reads TGTGCCAGCAGTGAAGTGGAGGTTCCACCCCTCCACTTT.

The V and J genes are TRBV7-3 and TRBJ1-3; D gene ambiguous. V was pared by 4 bases and J by 3 bases, with 16 bases between. This CDR3 is built from 16 residues. The V gene's germline CDR1 is SGHTA and CDR2 FQGTGA. The CDR3 spells CASSSTALGNGNTIYF. The DNA of the CDR3 is TGTGCCAGCAGCTCCACAGCCCTCGGAAATGGAAACACCATATATTTT.

DNA for the CDR3: TGTGCCAGCACCCAGGGTGCCGAGCAGTACTTC. Protein product: CASTQGAEQYF. This chain connects TRBV7-9 to TRBJ2-7; D may be TRBD1 (5 bases). CDR3 size: 11 residues. From germline, CDR1 is SEHNR and CDR2 FQNEAQ (reference sequence). V lost 7 bases to trimming and J lost 6 bases, with 10 bases between them.

The chain has TRBV18 and TRBJ2-5, with D uncertain. Germline values: CDR1 KGHSH, CDR2 LQKENI. The V end was cut by 3 bases, the J end by 2 bases, with 7 bases between. The CDR3 consists of 13 residues. The DNA of the CDR3 is TGTGCCAGCTCACCGGCACCACAAGAGACCCAGTACTTC. Its protein product is CASSPAPQETQYF.

The rearrangement links TRBV19 to TRBJ1-2; 8 nucleotides line up with TRBD1. Germline V gene lookup returns CDR1 LNHDA and CDR2 SQIVND (reference sequence). This CDR3 comprises 13 residues. V lost 5 bases and J lost 4; bases outside the gene matches: 3. The CDR3 spells CASSPGQGYGYTF. The CDR3 DNA reads TGTGCCAGTAGTCCCGGACAGGGCTATGGCTACACCTTC. Using reference TRBV19 and TRBJ1-2 for the parts outside the CDR3, the full variable domain is DGGITQSPKYLFRKEGQNVTLSCEQNLNHDAMYWYRQDPGQGLRLIYYSQIVNDFQKGDIAEGYSVSREKKESFPLTVTSAQKNPTAFYLCASSPGQGYGYTFGSGTRLTVV.